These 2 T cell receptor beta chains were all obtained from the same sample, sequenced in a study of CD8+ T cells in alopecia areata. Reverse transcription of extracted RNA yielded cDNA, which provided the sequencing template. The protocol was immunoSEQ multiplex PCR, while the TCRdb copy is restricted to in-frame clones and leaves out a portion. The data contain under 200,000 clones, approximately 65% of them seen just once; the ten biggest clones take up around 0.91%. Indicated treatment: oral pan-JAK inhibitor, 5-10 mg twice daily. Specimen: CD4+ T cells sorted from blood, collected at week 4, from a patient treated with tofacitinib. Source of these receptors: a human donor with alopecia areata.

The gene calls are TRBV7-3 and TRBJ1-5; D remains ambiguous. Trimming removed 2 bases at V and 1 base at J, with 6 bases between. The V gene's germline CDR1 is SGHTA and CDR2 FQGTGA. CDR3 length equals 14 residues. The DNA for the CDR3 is TGTGCCAGCAGCTTACCGGGAAGCAATCAGCCCCAGCATTTT. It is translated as CASSLPGSNQPQHF.

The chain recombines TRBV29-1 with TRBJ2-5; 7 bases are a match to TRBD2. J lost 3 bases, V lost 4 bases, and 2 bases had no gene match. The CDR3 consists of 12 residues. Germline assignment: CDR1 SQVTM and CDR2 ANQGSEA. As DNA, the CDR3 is TGCAGCGTTGCTAGCGGTGAAGAGACCCAGTACTTC. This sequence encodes CSVASGEETQYF.